The next 30 T cell receptor beta chains were all read from a single sample in a study of CD8 T cells in ankylosing spondylitis. From the 5' RACE reads, TCRdb called clonotypes with MiXCR, one entry per CDR3 protein. The data show roughly 130,000 distinct CDR3 sequences, about 8% seen once. The sample was synovial fluid, either unsorted or a sorted T cell fraction (not recorded which). All receptors come from a male donor with ankylosing spondylitis.

This clonotype came up a few times. The V gene is TRBV7-2, the J gene TRBJ2-2, with 8 bases lining up with TRBD1. Germline V gene sequence: CDR1 SGHTA, CDR2 FQGNSA. This CDR3 contains 16 residues. V lost 2 bases, J lost 1 base, and 3 bases stayed unmatched. In DNA form, the CDR3 reads TGTGCCAGCAGCTTAACCGGGACAGGGAACACCGGGGAGCTGTTTTTT. Protein sequence: CASSLTGTGNTGELFF.

This clonotype has more than one count but fewer than ten. The chain carries TRBV20-1 and TRBJ1-5; D may be TRBD1 (6 bases). This CDR3 spans 14 amino acids. V shed 6 bases and J shed 5 bases, with 17 bases lying between them. The germline V gene encodes CDR1 DFQATT and CDR2 SNEGSKA (reference sequence). CDR3 DNA sequence: TGCAGTGCCACTAGACAGGTGGGCGATCAGCCCCAGCATTTT. As protein: CSATRQVGDQPQHF.

The table lists this clonotype with many counts. The gene calls are TRBV5-1 and TRBJ2-1, with a possible D match to TRBD2 (6 bases). The CDR3 has 14 residues. Germline V gives CDR1 SGHRS, CDR2 YFSETQ. V lost 4 bases to trimming and J lost 7 bases, with 15 bases between them. The DNA for the CDR3 is TGCGCCAGCAGCCTTGGTGGGACTTTAAATGAGCAGTTCTTC. As protein: CASSLGGTLNEQFF. Drawing the rest from reference TRBV5-1 and TRBJ2-1, the complete variable domain is KAGVTQTPRYLIKTRGQQVTLSCSPISGHRSVSWYQQTPGQGLQFLFEYFSETQRNKGNFPGRFSGRQFSNSRSEMNVSTLELGDSALYLCASSLGGTLNEQFFGPGTRLTVL.

This clonotype turned up a few times. V gene TRBV28 combines with J gene TRBJ1-5, with D possibly being TRBD1 (6 bases). This CDR3 region has 17 residues. Trimming removed 6 bases at V and 5 bases at J, with 23 bases between. The germline gives CDR1 MDHEN, CDR2 SYDVKM. CDR3 in amino acids: CASSPGGGAANHQPQHF. The CDR3 DNA follows: TGTGCCAGCAGCCCTGGCGGGGGGGCGGCCAACCATCAGCCCCAGCATTTT.

This clonotype was counted a few times. The rearrangement links TRBV7-2 to TRBJ2-5; 9 bases fit TRBD2. The CDR3 loop spans 15 amino acids. The J segment lost 2 bases and the V segment lost 7 bases, leaving 8 bases of the junction unmatched. Germline V gives CDR1 SGHTA, CDR2 FQGNSA. The CDR3: CASKTSGLPQETQYF. The DNA for the CDR3 is TGTGCCAGCAAGACTAGCGGCTTACCTCAAGAGACCCAGTACTTC.

This clonotype was seen a few times. This chain links TRBV2 with TRBJ2-7, with D tentatively TRBD1 or TRBD2 (5 bases each). Germline V CDR1 and CDR2: SNHLY, FYNNEI. Deletions cut 4 bases from V and 2 bases from J, with 18 bases between. This CDR3 is 16 amino acids long. This chain's CDR3 is CASSASGAPAPYEQYF. CDR3 nucleotides: TGTGCCAGCAGTGCCTCCGGGGCGCCAGCCCCCTACGAGCAGTACTTC.

This clonotype was seen at least ten times. The chain links TRBV12-3 or TRBV12-4 to TRBJ2-5; 8 nucleotides agree with TRBD1. The J segment lost 5 bases and the V segment lost 6 bases, leaving 11 bases of the junction unmatched. This CDR3 has 15 amino acids. The DNA of the CDR3 is TGTGCCAGCAGCCGGGCGGCAGGGGGCTTGGAGACCCAGTACTTC. It codes for CASSRAAGGLETQYF.

In its sample, this clonotype was seen a few times. This chain uses TRBV10-2 with TRBJ2-3, with D perhaps matching TRBD1 (6 bases). CDR1 and CDR2 (germline): WSHSY, SAAADI. CDR3 length equals 14 residues. Deletions cut 8 bases from V and 2 bases from J, with 14 bases between. The CDR3 DNA reads as TGCGCCAGCTCCCACCGGGACATCACAGATACGCAGTATTTT. This gives the protein CASSHRDITDTQYF.

This clonotype was counted many times. The genes are TRBV5-1 and TRBJ2-4, with TRBD1 matching 7 bases. Germline V lookup: CDR1 SGHRS, CDR2 YFSETQ. The CDR3 covers 15 residues. V lost 2 bases and J lost 8; bases outside the gene matches: 10. Written as DNA, the CDR3 is TGCGCCAGCAGCTTAATACAGGGGAAAGAGGACATTCAGTACTTC. Its translation is CASSLIQGKEDIQYF.

CDR3 sequence: CAISDPSRTSGKKSHNEQFF. In nucleotides, the CDR3 is TGTGCCATCAGTGATCCGTCCAGGACTAGCGGGAAAAAAAGTCACAATGAGCAGTTCTTC. The chain recombines TRBV10-3 with TRBJ2-1, with 12 positions matching TRBD2. Germline trimming cut 3 bases from V and 5 bases from J; bases unmatched to any gene: 17. CDR1 is ENHRY, CDR2 SYGVKD, per germline. The CDR3 is 20 amino acids.

This clonotype has a count of ten or more. The chain couples TRBV20-1 to TRBJ1-2; the D is unclear. This CDR3 is 11 amino acids long. Trimming shortened V by 0 bases and J by 3 bases, and 2 bases separated the two germline ends. The germline gives CDR1 DFQATT, CDR2 SNEGSKA (reference sequence). CDR3 in DNA: TGCAGTGCTAGAGATGACTATGGCTACACCTTC. Translated, it gives CSARDDYGYTF.

This clonotype was recorded a few times. The chain carries TRBV29-1 and TRBJ2-1, with D perhaps matching TRBD2 (6 bases). The CDR3 has 14 residues. Germline loops: CDR1 SQVTM, CDR2 ANQGSEA. The germline V and J ends were trimmed by 4 bases and 0 bases, with 10 bases remaining between them. The CDR3 is CSVATGGSYNEQFF. The CDR3 DNA is TGCAGCGTTGCGACCGGGGGCTCCTACAATGAGCAGTTCTTC.

Many counts were recorded for this clonotype. The V call is TRBV7-9, the J call TRBJ1-6; 10 positions agree with TRBD1. V was clipped by 1 base and J by 13 bases; unmatched bases: 1. Germline V lookup: CDR1 SEHNR, CDR2 FQNEAQ (reference sequence). This CDR3 region has 13 residues. CDR3 nucleotide sequence: TGTGCCAGCAGCTTAGGGACAGGGGGTCCCCTCCACTTT. It yields the protein CASSLGTGGPLHF.

This chain joins TRBV6-2 or TRBV6-3 and TRBJ1-2; D is possibly TRBD1 (5 bases). The CDR3 loop spans 14 amino acids. The germline V and J ends were trimmed by 6 bases and 0 bases, with 11 bases remaining between them. Germline V gene sequence: CDR1 MNHEY, CDR2 SVGEGT. As DNA, the CDR3 is TGTGCCAGCAGCGGGAAGACAGCTAACTATGGCTACACCTTC. It encodes CASSGKTANYGYTF.

Ten or more counts support this clonotype. Written as DNA, the CDR3 is TGCAGTGCCGTGTGGGCTAGCACAGATACGCAGTATTTT. Its translation is CSAVWASTDTQYF. The chain recombines TRBV20-1 with TRBJ2-3, with no clear D. V lost 6 bases and J lost 0, with 10 bases in between. From germline, CDR1 is DFQATT and CDR2 SNEGSKA (reference sequence). CDR3 size: 13 residues.

The rearrangement links TRBV2 to TRBJ2-1; D gene uncertain. V lost 4 bases and J 9 bases, leaving 16 bases between the germline ends. Germline values: CDR1 SNHLY, CDR2 FYNNEI. The CDR3 is made up of 14 amino acids. CDR3 residues: CASSGTLTNIEQFF. Here the CDR3 DNA reads TGTGCCAGCAGTGGAACCCTGACAAATATTGAGCAGTTCTTC. Complete variable domain (other parts from reference TRBV2 and TRBJ2-1): EPEVTQTPSHQVTQMGQEVILRCVPISNHLYFYWYRQILGQKVEFLVSFYNNEISEKSEIFDDQFSVERPDGSNFTLKIRSTKLEDSAMYFCASSGTLTNIEQFFGPGTRLTVL.

This clonotype has at least ten counts. V usage is TRBV3-1 and J usage is TRBJ1-5; D is unclear. The CDR3 extends over 13 amino acids. Between the trimmed V and J ends, which lost 6 bases and 1 base, there was a span of 7 bases. Germline CDR1 is LGHDT and CDR2 is YNNKEL (reference sequence). CDR3 sequence: CASSTYSNQPQHF. The CDR3 nucleotides read TGTGCCAGCAGTACCTACAGCAATCAGCCCCAGCATTTT.

This clonotype was observed a handful of times. This chain links TRBV7-8 with TRBJ1-2; the D gene is possibly TRBD1 (5 bases). V dropped 5 bases and J dropped 8 bases, with 24 bases sitting between them. The CDR3 length is 16 residues. From germline, CDR1 is SGHVS and CDR2 FQNEAQ. The CDR3 nucleotides read TGTGCCAGCAGCCCGGGAGGCTCACTGGGGCCCTTGGGCTACACCTTC. It is translated as CASSPGGSLGPLGYTF.

This clonotype has ten or more counts. The J gene is TRBJ1-1, the V gene TRBV10-3; D is undetermined. This CDR3 has 12 residues. With 2 bases removed from V and 10 bases from J, the gap between germline ends came to 11 bases. The germline gives CDR1 ENHRY, CDR2 SYGVKD. The DNA for the CDR3 is TGTGCCATCAGTGAGCTAGACATTGGAGCTTTCTTT. This gives the protein CAISELDIGAFF.

The table lists this clonotype with many counts. This rearrangement joins TRBV2 to TRBJ2-1; TRBD2 matches 8 bases. Per the germline V gene, CDR1 is SNHLY and CDR2 is FYNNEI. The CDR3 length is 13 residues. Trimming at V came to 7 bases and at J to 8 bases, leaving 7 bases not matched to a gene. The CDR3 DNA reads as TGTGCCAGCACCGGACTAGCTATCGATGAGCAGTTCTTC. This sequence encodes CASTGLAIDEQFF.

This clonotype has a count of ten or more. The chain carries TRBV6-2 or TRBV6-3 and TRBJ2-3, with D unclear. The CDR3 extends over 14 amino acids. Trimming took off 8 bases at V and 1 base at J, with 13 bases between the two ends. Per germline, CDR1 MNHEY and CDR2 SVGEGT. CDR3 sequence reads: CASFPGGGTDTQYF. The DNA for the CDR3 is TGTGCCAGCTTTCCTGGTGGGGGCACAGATACGCAGTATTTT.

The V gene is TRBV29-1, the J gene TRBJ1-2; D is uncertain. The CDR3 is 13 amino acids. V lost 2 bases to trimming and J lost 6 bases, with 13 bases between them. CDR1 and CDR2 from the germline V gene are SQVTM and ANQGSEA. The CDR3 bases are TGCAGCGTTGAATTTTTGACTAGCGATGGCTACACCTTC. This codes for CSVEFLTSDGYTF.

Many counts were recorded for this clonotype. This chain connects TRBV5-5 to TRBJ2-7; a possible D gene is TRBD1 (5 bases). The CDR3 contains 16 residues. Looked up from germline, CDR1 is SGHKS and CDR2 is YYEKEE (reference sequence). V was trimmed by 3 bases and J by 0 bases, leaving 16 bases between them. The CDR3 loop is CASSSLTGFSSYEQYF. The CDR3 coding sequence is TGTGCCAGCAGCTCCCTAACAGGCTTCAGCTCCTACGAGCAGTACTTC.

Details on this clonotype: This is likely a read error, given that the CDR3 carries no conserved phenylalanine or tryptophan at its end. The J gene is TRBJ2-7, the V gene TRBV20-1; 9 nucleotides agree with TRBD2. Per the germline V gene, CDR1 is DFQATT and CDR2 is SNEGSKA (reference sequence). The CDR3 contains 13 residues. V lost 3 bases to trimming and J lost 4 bases; unmatched junction nucleotides: 4. The CDR3 DNA reads as TGCAGTGCTAGTCTAGCGGGGCTATACGAGCAGTACTTG. Encoded protein: CSASLAGLYEQYL.

This clonotype was counted a few times. J is TRBJ2-1 and V is TRBV28; D ambiguous. The CDR3 loop spans 15 amino acids. V was clipped by 6 bases and J by 3 bases, with 15 bases between them. Germline loops: CDR1 MDHEN, CDR2 SYDVKM. Written as DNA, the CDR3 is TGTGCCAGCAGCGAAGTTCTGGGGTACTACAATGAGCAGTTCTTC. It yields the protein CASSEVLGYYNEQFF. Using reference TRBV28 and TRBJ2-1 for the parts outside the CDR3, the full variable domain is DVKVTQSSRYLVKRTGEKVFLECVQDMDHENMFWYRQDPGLGLRLIYFSYDVKMKEKGDIPEGYSVSREKKERFSLILESASTNQTSMYLCASSEVLGYYNEQFFGPGTRLTVL.

There are many counts of this clonotype. The chain is built from TRBV29-1 and TRBJ2-1; the match to TRBD1 covers 8 bases. The junction had 5 bases not matched to a gene; V was cut back by 5 bases and J by 8 bases. CDR1 is SQVTM and CDR2 is ANQGSEA in the germline V gene. This CDR3 has 12 amino acids. In DNA form, the CDR3 reads TGCAGCGTTCTATCAGGGGGCGATGAGCAGTTCTTC. Protein product: CSVLSGGDEQFF.

In this sample, this clonotype turned up a few times. V gene TRBV5-1 combines with J gene TRBJ2-7, with 10 positions matching TRBD2. CDR1 SGHRS and CDR2 YFSETQ come from the germline V gene. This CDR3 spans 15 amino acids. J lost 7 bases, V lost 0 bases, and 7 bases had no gene match. CDR3 residues: CASSLVSGGLEEQYF. In DNA, the CDR3 is TGCGCCAGCAGCTTGGTTAGCGGGGGGCTTGAAGAGCAGTACTTC.

This clonotype was recorded a few times. This chain joins TRBV2 and TRBJ2-7, with 7 positions matching TRBD1. With 6 bases clipped from V and 1 base from J, the junction kept 9 bases outside the gene matches. The CDR3 spans 15 residues. Germline lookup yields CDR1 SNHLY and CDR2 FYNNEI. In DNA, the CDR3 is TGTGCCAGCAGCGAACAGGGGTCGCAGTCCTACGAGCAGTACTTC. The encoded protein is CASSEQGSQSYEQYF.

This clonotype was seen repeatedly, ten times or more. The chain couples TRBV9 to TRBJ2-1, with D perhaps TRBD2 (5 bases). Looked up from germline, CDR1 is SGDLS and CDR2 is YYNGEE. This CDR3 is built from 18 residues. With 4 bases removed from V and 5 bases from J, the gap between germline ends came to 25 bases. In DNA form, the CDR3 reads TGTGCCAGCAGCCTAAGAGGAGGTCCGCTGAGCTCGGACAATGAGCAGTTCTTC. Amino acids: CASSLRGGPLSSDNEQFF.

In its sample, this clonotype was seen a few times. The chain combines TRBV6-2 or TRBV6-3 with TRBJ2-3; 11 bases are a match to TRBD2. CDR3 length: 14 residues. CDR1 is MNHEY and CDR2 is SVGEGT in the germline V gene. With V trimmed by 6 bases and J by 5 bases, 4 bases remained unmatched. CDR3 loop: CASSRLAGRDTQYF. The DNA of the CDR3 is TGTGCCAGCAGCCGACTAGCGGGGCGAGATACGCAGTATTTT.